The subject of this entry is one T cell receptor (beta chain). These data originate in a study of T-cell reconstitution after alpha-beta-depleted transplantation in children. Unique molecular identifiers featured in how the TCRbeta library was prepared. TCRdb reanalysed the PCR reads using MiXCR and keeps one entry per CDR3 protein. The sample has over 150,000 distinct CDR3 sequences; less than 8% are singletons. CDR1 and CDR2 from the germline V gene are SGHDT and YYEEEE. The CDR3 spans 14 residues. The trim removed 7 bases at V and 0 bases at J, leaving 2 bases unmatched. This clonotype originated in a human donor who donated a stem cell graft to a child with Wiskott-Aldrich syndrome. This chain uses TRBV5-6 with TRBJ2-3; 10 bases align to TRBD2. Specimen: PBMCs from the stem cell graft donor, collected from the stem cell graft. The CDR3 region is CASEGLASTDTQYF. The CDR3 DNA follows: TGTGCCAGCGAGGGACTAGCGAGCACAGATACGCAGTATTTT.